The 27 T cell receptor beta chains presented below share a single source sample, sequenced in a study of cytomegalovirus exposure and HLA in healthy donors. This PCR relied on a set of 60 Vbeta primers and 13 Jbeta primers. Clones were sequenced by immunoSEQ multiplex PCR, and TCRdb holds only the in-frame ones, with some missing. The data hold 150,000 to 200,000 clones, with about four fifths observed a single time. Sequenced input: PBMCs. Receptor source: a woman in her forties or fifties in good health and CMV-seronegative.

Details on this clone: The same CDR3 is also encoded by other DNA sequences in this sample. The J gene is TRBJ2-1, the V gene TRBV6-1; D not certain. The germline V gene encodes CDR1 MNHNS and CDR2 SASEGT. This CDR3 region has 18 residues. V was pared by 3 bases and J by 0 bases, with 18 bases between. CDR3 protein: CASSEVITARSSYNEQFF. The CDR3 nucleotides are TGTGCCAGCAGTGAGGTTATCACCGCTAGGAGCTCCTACAATGAGCAGTTCTTC.

The CDR3 sequence: CASSLKDYSYEQYF. For the CDR3, the DNA is TGTGCCAGCAGTTTAAAGGACTACTCCTACGAGCAGTACTTC. The V gene is TRBV28, the J gene TRBJ2-7; a weak D match, TRBD2 (6 bases). This CDR3 has 14 residues. Germline loops: CDR1 MDHEN, CDR2 SYDVKM. V lost 2 bases, J lost 0 bases, and 8 bases lay in between.

The V call is TRBV7-2, the J call TRBJ2-5, with D perhaps matching TRBD1 (5 bases). The length of the CDR3 is 11 residues. Germline V gene data show CDR1 as SGHTA and CDR2 as FQGNSA. V lost 4 bases and J lost 5, with 5 bases in between. This CDR3 reads CASSSGETQYF. DNA of the CDR3: TGTGCCAGCAGCTCAGGGGAGACCCAGTACTTC.

This clone showed up just once. V is TRBV7-8 and J is TRBJ2-3; possibly TRBD1 for D (5 bases). CDR3 length: 13 residues. From germline, CDR1 is SGHVS and CDR2 FQNEAQ. Trimming left V 5 bases short and J 2 bases short, with 8 bases between. The CDR3 is CASSQTDTDTQYF. The CDR3 region has the DNA TGTGCCAGCAGCCAGACAGACACAGATACGCAGTATTTT.

V and J are TRBV9 and TRBJ2-3, with TRBD2 matching over 7 bases. CDR3 length: 15 amino acids. Germline loops: CDR1 SGDLS, CDR2 YYNGEE. The junction had 5 bases not matched to a gene; V was cut back by 0 bases and J by 4 bases. The CDR3 spells CASSVGAGGSDTQYF. CDR3 DNA sequence: TGTGCCAGCAGCGTAGGGGCCGGGGGGTCAGATACGCAGTATTTT.

The chain links TRBV27 to TRBJ2-6; D perhaps matches TRBD1 (5 bases). The germline V and J ends were trimmed by 5 bases and 4 bases, with 18 bases remaining between them. Germline V gene data show CDR1 as MNHEY and CDR2 as SMNVEV (reference sequence). This CDR3 spans 17 amino acids. The CDR3 here is CASSPRFGAYGANVLTF. The DNA of the CDR3 is TGTGCCAGCAGTCCCCGCTTTGGGGCGTACGGGGCCAACGTCCTGACTTTC.

The chain couples TRBV4-2 to TRBJ2-5; unclear D gene. CDR3 length: 13 amino acids. Germline CDR1 and CDR2: LGHNA and YNFKEQ. The V end was cut by 1 base, the J end by 0 bases, with 3 bases between. CDR3 sequence (DNA): TGTGCCAGCAGCCAAGCCTACCAAGAGACCCAGTACTTC. This codes for CASSQAYQETQYF.

The chain links TRBV13 to TRBJ2-5, with D possibly being TRBD1 (6 bases). The J call may not be correct, given that the DNA end is closer to TRBJ2-7. The CDR3 covers 14 residues. Germline CDR1 and CDR2: PRHDT and FYEKMQ (reference sequence). CDR3 amino acids: CASSYRDIPYEQYF. CDR3 coding DNA: TGTGCCAGCAGCTACCGGGACATACCCTACGAGCAGTACTTC.

The chain uses TRBV28 and TRBJ1-2; D remains unclear. Germline V CDR1 and CDR2: MDHEN, SYDVKM. The V and J ends lost 3 bases and 4 bases respectively, with 15 bases between them. The CDR3 extends over 15 amino acids. The CDR3 DNA follows: TGTGCCAGCAGTTTTTTGGAGGGCGCGAGCTATGGCTACACCTTC. Translation: CASSFLEGASYGYTF.

The rearrangement uses TRBV6-6 and TRBJ1-4; 9 bases match TRBD1. The CDR3 spans 14 residues. After removal of 6 bases from V and 4 bases from J, the junction contained 3 bases not matched to a gene. The germline V gene encodes CDR1 MNHNY and CDR2 SVGAGI (reference sequence). CDR3 sequence: CASRRQGGNEKLFF. The CDR3 DNA follows: TGTGCCAGCAGGAGACAGGGGGGTAATGAAAAACTGTTTTTT.

This clone has only one observation. The V gene is TRBV5-1, the J gene TRBJ2-7, with TRBD1 identical over 8 bases. The CDR3 contains 16 residues. The ends lost 4 bases at V and 3 bases at J; junction bases unmatched: 12. CDR1 is SGHRS and CDR2 is YFSETQ in the germline V gene. DNA for the CDR3: TGCGCCAGCAGCCAAACCCCGACAGGGGCCGGCTACGAGCAGTACTTC. It yields the protein CASSQTPTGAGYEQYF.

Comments on this clone: At one end, the junction sequence differs from germline, possibly due to a read error. This rearrangement joins TRBV7-9 to TRBJ1-4, with D hard to call. Germline V lookup: CDR1 SEHNR, CDR2 FQNEAQ (reference sequence). This CDR3 contains 15 residues. As DNA, the CDR3 is TGTTCCAGCAGCCCAAACGTTCGGACTAATGAAAAACTGTTTTTT. Translated, it gives CSSSPNVRTNEKLFF.

This rearrangement joins TRBV10-3 to TRBJ2-4, with D possibly being TRBD1 (5 bases). V was trimmed by 6 bases and J by 7 bases, leaving 13 bases between them. Germline CDR1 ENHRY, CDR2 SYGVKD. This CDR3 contains 13 residues. In nucleotides, the CDR3 is TGTGCCATCAGCGAGGACGGACACAACATTCAGTACTTC. This sequence encodes CAISEDGHNIQYF.

This chain links TRBV13 with TRBJ2-2, with 12 nucleotides matching TRBD1. The length of the CDR3 is 18 residues. The V gene's germline CDR1 is PRHDT and CDR2 FYEKMQ (reference sequence). V gave up 5 bases and J gave up 2 bases; unmatched junction bases: 9. In nucleotides, the CDR3 is TGTGCCAGCAGCACATGGCTTGGGACAGGGGGCAACACCGGGGAGCTGTTTTTT. This codes for CASSTWLGTGGNTGELFF.

J is TRBJ1-1 and V is TRBV10-1; no clear D. This CDR3 has 13 amino acids. Germline CDR1 reads WNHNN; CDR2 reads SYGVQD (reference sequence). The germline V and J ends were trimmed by 6 bases and 2 bases, with 10 bases remaining between them. Here the CDR3 reads CASRRLRNTEAFF. The CDR3 DNA is TGCGCCAGCAGGCGACTACGAAACACTGAAGCTTTCTTT.

CDR3 region: CASSQARTGIRSSPLHF. In nucleotides, the CDR3 is TGCGCCAGCAGCCAAGCGAGAACAGGGATACGATCTTCACCCCTCCACTTT. The chain combines TRBV4-1 with TRBJ1-6; D is perhaps TRBD1 (6 bases). Germline CDR1 reads MGHRA; CDR2 reads YSYEKL. The CDR3 spans 17 residues. The V end was cut by 1 base, the J end by 9 bases, with 19 bases between.

The chain employs TRBV28 and TRBJ2-2, with D tentatively TRBD2 (5 bases). The V gene lost 5 bases and the J gene lost 3 bases, with 16 bases spanning the gap. This CDR3 is 16 amino acids long. CDR1 is MDHEN, CDR2 SYDVKM, per germline. The CDR3 nucleotides are TGTGCCAGCAGTCGTAGTAGGCTAGCCGACACCGGGGAGCTGTTTTTT. Its protein is CASSRSRLADTGELFF. Looking up the rest from reference TRBV28 and TRBJ2-2 gives the full variable domain: DVKVTQSSRYLVKRTGEKVFLECVQDMDHENMFWYRQDPGLGLRLIYFSYDVKMKEKGDIPEGYSVSREKKERFSLILESASTNQTSMYLCASSRSRLADTGELFFGEGSRLTVL.

The V call is TRBV9, the J call TRBJ2-1; D perhaps matches TRBD2 (5 bases). CDR3 length: 13 amino acids. With 0 bases removed from V and 8 bases from J, the gap between germline ends came to 9 bases. From germline, CDR1 is SGDLS and CDR2 YYNGEE. The DNA of the CDR3 is TGTGCCAGCAGCGTAGGGGGAGTCTATGAGCAGTTCTTC. Translated, it gives CASSVGGVYEQFF.

This clone was recorded only once. The chain is built from TRBV7-2 and TRBJ2-1, with a tentative D call TRBD1 (6 bases). The CDR3 consists of 13 residues. Trimming removed 5 bases from V and 3 bases from J, with 8 bases in between. Germline CDR1 is SGHTA and CDR2 is FQGNSA. The CDR3 DNA sequence: TGTGCCAGCAGCGGACAGCTCTACAATGAGCAGTTCTTC. Translated: CASSGQLYNEQFF.

The rearrangement uses TRBV30 and TRBJ2-1; D is uncertain. The V gene lost 2 bases and the J gene lost 10 bases, with 15 bases spanning the gap. From germline, CDR1 is GTSNPN and CDR2 SVGIG (reference sequence). The length of the CDR3 is 13 residues. CDR3 bases: TGTGCCTGGAGTAATCTTCTCCCCCTGGAGCAGTTCTTC. It is translated as CAWSNLLPLEQFF.

This clone was observed a handful of times. The chain combines TRBV7-9 with TRBJ1-5; D is perhaps TRBD1 (5 bases). In germline, CDR1 is SEHNR, CDR2 FQNEAQ (reference sequence). The CDR3 extends over 18 amino acids. Trimming removed 1 base from V and 1 base from J, with 17 bases in between. The CDR3 here is CASSLEGQGKGSNQPQHF. The CDR3 DNA is TGTGCCAGCAGCTTAGAAGGGCAGGGAAAAGGAAGCAATCAGCCCCAGCATTTT.

CDR3 protein: CASRGTGHSNQPQHF. The CDR3 coding sequence is TGTGCCAGTCGCGGCACAGGACATAGCAATCAGCCCCAGCATTTT. V usage is TRBV19 and J usage is TRBJ1-5; D may be TRBD1 (5 bases). V lost 8 bases, J lost 0 bases, and 14 bases lay in between. CDR1 and CDR2 from the germline V gene are LNHDA and SQIVND (reference sequence). This CDR3 region has 15 residues.

There are a few counts of this clone. The chain employs TRBV6-6 and TRBJ2-1; weak D call: TRBD2 (5 bases). The germline V and J ends were trimmed by 0 bases and 1 base, with 7 bases remaining between them. The CDR3 runs 15 residues. Germline V gene sequence: CDR1 MNHNY, CDR2 SVGAGI (reference sequence). In DNA, the CDR3 is TGTGCCAGCAGTTACTCGGGAGAGTCCTACAATGAGCAGTTCTTC. Translated: CASSYSGESYNEQFF.

This clone has a handful of counts. The rearrangement links TRBV14 to TRBJ2-7, with 13 bases that match TRBD2. Trimming cost V 4 bases and J 1 base; bases outside gene matches: 10. This CDR3 comprises 18 residues. Per germline, CDR1 SGHDN and CDR2 FVKESK. The DNA of the CDR3 is TGTGCCAGCAGCCCGGGACTAGCGGGGCCGACGATATCCTACGAGCAGTACTTC. Its translation is CASSPGLAGPTISYEQYF. The variable domain in full, with the rest retrieved from reference TRBV14 and TRBJ2-7, is EAGVTQFPSHSVIEKGQTVTLRCDPISGHDNLYWYRRVMGKEIKFLLHFVKESKQDESGMPNNRFLAERTGGTYSTLKVQPAELEDSGVYFCASSPGLAGPTISYEQYFGPGTRLTVT.

The CDR3 DNA reads as TGTGCCAGCAGCCAAGTTTGGGGGGGAATTAGCACAGATACGCAGTATTTT. It yields the protein CASSQVWGGISTDTQYF. The chain uses TRBV14 and TRBJ2-3, with 7 bases identical to TRBD2. V shed 1 base, J shed 0 bases, and the junction held 7 bases outside the gene matches. Germline loops: CDR1 SGHDN, CDR2 FVKESK. The CDR3 runs to 17 residues.

V is TRBV5-8 and J is TRBJ2-1; 8 nucleotides agree with TRBD2. CDR1 is SGHTS and CDR2 is YDEGEE in the germline V gene. The CDR3 has 16 residues. V lost 3 bases to trimming and J lost 3 bases; unmatched junction nucleotides: 8. CDR3 sequence: CASSSGAGALYNEQFF. The CDR3 coding sequence is TGTGCCAGCAGCTCAGGAGCGGGGGCCCTCTACAATGAGCAGTTCTTC.

This clone is a singleton in its sample. This chain joins TRBV19 and TRBJ2-1, with 8 bases lining up with TRBD2. Trimming at V came to 5 bases and at J to 7 bases, leaving 16 bases not matched to a gene. Germline V CDR1 and CDR2: LNHDA, SQIVND (reference sequence). This CDR3 has 17 amino acids. CDR3 in DNA: TGTGCCAGTAGTCGCCCCCCCGCCAGCGGGAGCGTGAATGAGCAGTTCTTC. Translated: CASSRPPASGSVNEQFF.